This T cell receptor (beta chain) was found in a study of radiation and T cells in renal cell carcinoma. Study-level background: Nephrectomy followed 15 Gy stereotactic body radiation by 4 weeks.

Libraries were prepared by immunoSEQ multiplex PCR; TCRdb keeps only in-frame clonotypes and omits some of them. Here the sample spans about 22,000 clones, more than 75% being singletons. Comments on this clone: The antigen is unknown.

Described time point: baseline pretreatment blood. Treatment noted: 15 Gy SBRT to primary tumor, nephrectomy 4 weeks later. The patient's renal cell carcinoma had clear cell pathology. Study-level results: From baseline, blood top tumor clonotypes peaked at 2 weeks post-radiation.

The TCR sequence derives from a man aged 60-69 years with renal cell carcinoma. Material: blood, obtained from a patient whose treatment included radiotherapy and nephrectomy.

The CDR3: CASSLGAGQVEETQYF. CDR3 DNA: TGTGCCAGCAGCTTGGGGGCGGGACAGGTTGAAGAGACCCAGTACTTC. The J gene is TRBJ2-5, the V gene TRBV11-1; the match to TRBD1 covers 8 bases. Germline loops: CDR1 SGHAT, CDR2 FQDESV (reference sequence). This CDR3 is 16 amino acids long. The V segment lost 3 bases and the J segment 3 bases; nucleotides outside the gene matches: 9. The whole variable domain, filled in from reference TRBV11-1 and TRBJ2-5, reads EAEVAQSPRYKITEKSQAVAFWCDPISGHATLYWYRQILGQGPELLVQFQDESVVDDSQLPKDRFSAERLKGVDSTLKIQPAELGDSAMYLCASSLGAGQVEETQYFGPGTRLLVL.